This T cell receptor beta chain was observed in a study of T cell responses to AZD1222 COVID-19 vaccine. Measured with immunoSEQ multiplex PCR; TCRdb has only the in-frame clones, and not every one. The sample contains about 150,000 clones, 90% of which appear only once. Study conclusions and caveats: It was only 6 or 7 AZD1222 recipients who were seropositive at baseline. After the peak T cell response, and only then, were repertoires sampled.

From germline, CDR1 is MNHEY and CDR2 SVGAGI. This CDR3 is 15 amino acids long. Deletions cut 5 bases from V and 8 bases from J, with 21 bases between. Worth noting for this clone: The antigen remains unidentified.

The receptor comes from an adult in good health. The V call is TRBV6-5, the J call TRBJ1-2, with TRBD1 as a possible D gene (6 bases). The source was peripheral blood, collected on day 0 of AZD1222 vaccination. CDR3: CASSTGSRGGKGYTF. CDR3 nucleotides: TGTGCCAGCAGTACCGGATCCAGGGGAGGTAAAGGCTACACCTTC.